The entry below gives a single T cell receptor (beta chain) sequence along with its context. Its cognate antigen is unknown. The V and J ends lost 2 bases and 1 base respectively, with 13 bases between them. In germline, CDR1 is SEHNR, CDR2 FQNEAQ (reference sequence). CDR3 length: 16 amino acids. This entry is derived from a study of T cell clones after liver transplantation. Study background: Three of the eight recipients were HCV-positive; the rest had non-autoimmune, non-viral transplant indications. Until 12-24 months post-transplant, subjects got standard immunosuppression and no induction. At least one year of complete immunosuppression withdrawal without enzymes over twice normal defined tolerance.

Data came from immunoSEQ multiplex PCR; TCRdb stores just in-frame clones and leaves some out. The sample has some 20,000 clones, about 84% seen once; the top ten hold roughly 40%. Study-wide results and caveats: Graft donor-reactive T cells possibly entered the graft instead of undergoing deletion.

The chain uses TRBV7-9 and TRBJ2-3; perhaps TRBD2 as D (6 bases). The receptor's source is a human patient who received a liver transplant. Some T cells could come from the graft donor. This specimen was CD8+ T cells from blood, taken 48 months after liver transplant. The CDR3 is CASSLWTTFGTDTQYF. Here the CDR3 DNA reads TGTGCCAGCAGCTTATGGACTACGTTTGGCACAGATACGCAGTATTTT.